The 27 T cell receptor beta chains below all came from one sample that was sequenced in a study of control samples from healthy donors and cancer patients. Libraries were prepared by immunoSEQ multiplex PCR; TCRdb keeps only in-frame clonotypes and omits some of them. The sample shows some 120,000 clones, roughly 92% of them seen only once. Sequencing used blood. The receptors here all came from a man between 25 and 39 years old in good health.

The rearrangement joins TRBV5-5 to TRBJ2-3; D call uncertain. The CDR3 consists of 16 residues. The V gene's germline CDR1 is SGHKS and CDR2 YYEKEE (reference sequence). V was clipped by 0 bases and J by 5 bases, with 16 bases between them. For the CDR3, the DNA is TGTGCCAGCAGCTTGGAGGTGACTCCGGGCGGAGATACGCAGTATTTT. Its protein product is CASSLEVTPGGDTQYF.

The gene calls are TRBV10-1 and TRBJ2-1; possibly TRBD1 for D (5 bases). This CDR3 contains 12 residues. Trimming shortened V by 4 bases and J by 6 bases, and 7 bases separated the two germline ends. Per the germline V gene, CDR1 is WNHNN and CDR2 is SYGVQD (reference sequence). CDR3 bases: TGCGCCAGCAGTGGGGGCCTCAATGAGCAGTTCTTC. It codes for CASSGGLNEQFF.

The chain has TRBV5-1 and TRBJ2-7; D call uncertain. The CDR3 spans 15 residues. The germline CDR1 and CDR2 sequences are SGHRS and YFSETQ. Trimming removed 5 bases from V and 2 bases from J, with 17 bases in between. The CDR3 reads CASSISGGVPYEQYF. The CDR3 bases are TGCGCCAGCAGTATTTCTGGTGGGGTGCCCTACGAGCAGTACTTC.

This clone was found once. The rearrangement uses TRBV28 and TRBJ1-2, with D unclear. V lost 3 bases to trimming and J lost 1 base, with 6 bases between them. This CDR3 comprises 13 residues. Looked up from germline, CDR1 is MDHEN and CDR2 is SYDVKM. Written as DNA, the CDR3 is TGTGCCAGCAGTTTGCGGGTTAACTATGGCTACACCTTC. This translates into CASSLRVNYGYTF.

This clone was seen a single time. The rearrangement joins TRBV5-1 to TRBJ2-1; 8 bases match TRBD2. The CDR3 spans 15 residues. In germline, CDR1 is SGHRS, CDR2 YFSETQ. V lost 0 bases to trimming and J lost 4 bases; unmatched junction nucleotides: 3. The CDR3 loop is CASSLEASGYNEQFF. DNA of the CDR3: TGCGCCAGCAGCTTGGAGGCTAGCGGGTACAATGAGCAGTTCTTC.

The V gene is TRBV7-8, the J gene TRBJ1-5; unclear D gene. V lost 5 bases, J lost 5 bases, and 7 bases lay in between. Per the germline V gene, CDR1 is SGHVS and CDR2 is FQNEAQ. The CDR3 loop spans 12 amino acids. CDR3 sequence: CASSPEDQPQHF. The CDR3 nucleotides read TGTGCCAGCAGCCCGGAGGATCAGCCCCAGCATTTT.

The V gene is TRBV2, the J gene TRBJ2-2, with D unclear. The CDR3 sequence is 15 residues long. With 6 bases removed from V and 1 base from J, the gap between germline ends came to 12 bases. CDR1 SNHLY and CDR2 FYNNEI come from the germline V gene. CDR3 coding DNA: TGTGCCAGCAGCCCATTAACGGGGAACACCGGGGAGCTGTTTTTT. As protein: CASSPLTGNTGELFF.

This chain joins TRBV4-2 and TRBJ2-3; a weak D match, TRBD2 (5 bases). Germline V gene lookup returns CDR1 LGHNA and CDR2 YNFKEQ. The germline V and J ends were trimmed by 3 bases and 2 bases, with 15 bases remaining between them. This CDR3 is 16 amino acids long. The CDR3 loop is CASSQRTLGVTDTQYF. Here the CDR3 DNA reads TGTGCCAGCAGCCAGAGGACCCTCGGGGTCACAGATACGCAGTATTTT.

Here the CDR3 reads CASSRVPGQSYGYTF. CDR3 DNA: TGTGCCAGCAGCCGAGTCCCGGGACAGAGTTATGGCTACACCTTC. The chain joins TRBV7-8 to TRBJ1-2; 7 positions match TRBD1. Losses at the gene ends were 5 bases for V and 5 bases for J; bases not matched to a gene: 11. Germline CDR1 SGHVS, CDR2 FQNEAQ. CDR3 length: 15 residues.

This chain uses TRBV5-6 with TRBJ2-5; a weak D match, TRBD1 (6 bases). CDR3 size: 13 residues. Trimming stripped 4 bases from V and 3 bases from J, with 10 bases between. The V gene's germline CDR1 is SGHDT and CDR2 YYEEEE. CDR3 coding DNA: TGTGCCAGCAGCCTGCGACAGGAAGAGACCCAGTACTTC. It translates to CASSLRQEETQYF.

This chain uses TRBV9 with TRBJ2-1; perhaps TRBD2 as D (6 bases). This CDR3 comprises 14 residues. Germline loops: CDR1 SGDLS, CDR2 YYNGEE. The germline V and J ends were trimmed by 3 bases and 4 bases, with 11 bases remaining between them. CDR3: CASSDPGLYNEQFF. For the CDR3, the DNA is TGTGCCAGCAGCGACCCGGGACTTTACAATGAGCAGTTCTTC.

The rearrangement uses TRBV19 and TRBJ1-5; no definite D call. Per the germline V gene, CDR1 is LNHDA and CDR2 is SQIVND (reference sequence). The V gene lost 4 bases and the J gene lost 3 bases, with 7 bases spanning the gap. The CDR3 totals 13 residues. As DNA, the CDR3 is TGTGCCAGTAGTAGGAGTTACAATCAGCCCCAGCATTTT. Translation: CASSRSYNQPQHF.

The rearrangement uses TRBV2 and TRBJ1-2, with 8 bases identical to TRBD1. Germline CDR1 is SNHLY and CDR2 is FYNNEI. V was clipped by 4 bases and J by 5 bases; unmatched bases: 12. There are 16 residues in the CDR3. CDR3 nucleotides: TGTGCCAGCAGTGTCCCGGACAGGGTACTGAGGTATGGCTACACCTTC. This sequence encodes CASSVPDRVLRYGYTF.

The CDR3 protein is CASSPDRGYNEQFF. The CDR3 nucleotides are TGTGCCAGCTCACCAGACAGGGGCTACAATGAGCAGTTCTTC. The V and J genes are TRBV18 and TRBJ2-1; 8 bases line up with TRBD1. J lost 3 bases, V lost 2 bases, and 0 bases had no gene match. The CDR3 covers 14 residues. The V gene's germline CDR1 is KGHSH and CDR2 LQKENI.

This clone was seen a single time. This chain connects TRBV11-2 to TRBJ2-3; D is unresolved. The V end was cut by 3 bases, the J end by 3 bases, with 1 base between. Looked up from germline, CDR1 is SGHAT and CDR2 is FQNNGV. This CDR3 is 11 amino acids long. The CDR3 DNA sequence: TGTGCCAGCAGCTTGACAGATACGCAGTATTTT. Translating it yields CASSLTDTQYF.

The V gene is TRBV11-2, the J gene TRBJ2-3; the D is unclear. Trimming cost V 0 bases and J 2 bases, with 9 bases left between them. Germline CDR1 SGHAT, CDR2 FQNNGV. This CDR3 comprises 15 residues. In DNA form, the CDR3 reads TGTGCCAGCAGCTTAGATTGGCCAAACACAGATACGCAGTATTTT. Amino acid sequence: CASSLDWPNTDTQYF.

The CDR3 protein is CASSIDRGNEENTQYF. Written as DNA, the CDR3 is TGTGCCAGTAGTATAGACAGGGGGAATGAGGAAAATACGCAGTATTTT. The chain has TRBV19 and TRBJ2-3; TRBD1 agrees at 7 bases. V was pared by 0 bases and J by 7 bases, with 10 bases of the junction left unmatched. In germline, CDR1 is LNHDA, CDR2 SQIVND (reference sequence). The CDR3 runs to 16 residues.

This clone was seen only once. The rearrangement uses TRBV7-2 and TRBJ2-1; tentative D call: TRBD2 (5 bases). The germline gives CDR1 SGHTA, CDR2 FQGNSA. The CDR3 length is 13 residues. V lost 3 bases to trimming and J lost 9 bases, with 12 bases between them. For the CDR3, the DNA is TGTGCCAGCAGCTTGATTCTGGCGGGTGAGCAGTTCTTC. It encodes CASSLILAGEQFF.

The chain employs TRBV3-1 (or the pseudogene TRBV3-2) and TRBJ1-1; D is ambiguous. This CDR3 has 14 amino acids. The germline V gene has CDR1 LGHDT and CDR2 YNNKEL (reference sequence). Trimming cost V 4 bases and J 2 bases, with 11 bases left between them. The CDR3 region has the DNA TGTGCCAGCAGCCCCCAAGAGTTCAACACTGAAGCTTTCTTT. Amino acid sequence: CASSPQEFNTEAFF.

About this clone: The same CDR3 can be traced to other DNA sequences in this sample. CDR3 residues: CASSLVGAGETQYF. The CDR3 DNA sequence: TGTGCCAGCAGCTTGGTGGGGGCCGGAGAGACCCAGTACTTC. The rearrangement links TRBV5-6 to TRBJ2-5; perhaps TRBD1 as D (6 bases). V was shortened by 0 bases and J by 4 bases, with 10 bases between the two germline ends. Germline CDR1 reads SGHDT; CDR2 reads YYEEEE. CDR3 size: 14 residues.

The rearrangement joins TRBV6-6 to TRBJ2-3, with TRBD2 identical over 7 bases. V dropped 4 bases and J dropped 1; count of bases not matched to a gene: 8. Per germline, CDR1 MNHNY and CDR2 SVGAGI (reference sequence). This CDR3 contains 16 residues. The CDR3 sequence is CASSFPGGTGTDTQYF. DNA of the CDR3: TGTGCCAGCAGTTTCCCGGGGGGTACTGGCACAGATACGCAGTATTTT.

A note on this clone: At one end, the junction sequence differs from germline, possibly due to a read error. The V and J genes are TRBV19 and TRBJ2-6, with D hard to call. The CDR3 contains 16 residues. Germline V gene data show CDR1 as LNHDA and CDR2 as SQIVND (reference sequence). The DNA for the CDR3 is TGTGCCAGTAGTTTAGACCGCAGCTCTGGGGCCAACGTCCTGACTTTC. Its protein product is CASSLDRSSGANVLTF.

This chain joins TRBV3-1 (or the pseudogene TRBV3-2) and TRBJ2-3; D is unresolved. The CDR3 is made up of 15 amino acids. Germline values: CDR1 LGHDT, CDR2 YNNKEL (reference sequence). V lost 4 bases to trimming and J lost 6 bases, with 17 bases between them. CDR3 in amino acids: CASSRYRWSGDTQYF. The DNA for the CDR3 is TGTGCCAGCAGCCGGTACAGATGGTCTGGGGATACGCAGTATTTT.

The CDR3 coding sequence is TGTGCCAGCAGCTCAGCCGGGACTAGCGGGGCCCCAGGGACCGGGGAGCTGTTTTTT. This sequence encodes CASSSAGTSGAPGTGELFF. The J gene is TRBJ2-2, the V gene TRBV7-3; TRBD2 aligns across 13 bases. The CDR3 has 19 residues. Germline trimming cut 4 bases from V and 5 bases from J; bases unmatched to any gene: 13. Germline CDR1 is SGHTA and CDR2 is FQGTGA.

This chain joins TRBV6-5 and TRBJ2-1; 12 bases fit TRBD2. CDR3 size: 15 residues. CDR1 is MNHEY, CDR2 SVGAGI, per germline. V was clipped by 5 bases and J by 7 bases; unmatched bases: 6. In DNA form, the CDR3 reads TGTGCCAGCAGTCCTAGCGGGGGGGCCCAGAATGAGCAGTTCTTC. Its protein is CASSPSGGAQNEQFF.

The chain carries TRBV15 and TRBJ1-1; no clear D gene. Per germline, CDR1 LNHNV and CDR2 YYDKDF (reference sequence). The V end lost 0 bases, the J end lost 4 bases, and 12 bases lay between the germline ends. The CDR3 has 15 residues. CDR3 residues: CATSRDNSPGTEAFF. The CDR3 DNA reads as TGTGCCACCAGCAGAGATAATTCCCCTGGCACTGAAGCTTTCTTT.

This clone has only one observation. CDR3: CASSVSKNTEAFF. Here the CDR3 DNA reads TGTGCCAGTAGTGTATCCAAGAACACTGAAGCTTTCTTT. The gene calls are TRBV19 and TRBJ1-1; D gene unclear. Germline assignment: CDR1 LNHDA and CDR2 SQIVND (reference sequence). The V gene lost 5 bases and the J gene lost 1 base, with 8 bases spanning the gap. The CDR3 sequence is 13 residues long.